This T cell receptor beta chain was retrieved from a study of CXCR3-negative and CXCR3-positive naive CD8 T cells. Study in general: Cumulative TRB read yield was approximately 135 million, averaging about 1.5 +/- 0.3 million per library. General study points: TRBV-TRBJ usage matched between naive CXCR3-negative and CXCR3-positive cells but not between memory cells. Comparison of naive subsets found surface CD5 to be comparable, and TCR strength was inferred on the basis of TRB CDR3 properties.

CDR3 length: 16 residues. Germline V gives CDR1 SGHRS, CDR2 YFSETQ. The authors made the TRB cDNA libraries by 5' RACE using UMI labels. TCRdb reprocessed the 5' RACE reads; each CDR3 protein has one entry and no DNA is given. The sample table includes over 100,000 distinct CDR3 sequences. With regard to this clonotype: Its matching antigen is unknown.

The sample was naive CXCR3- CD8+ T cells from blood. Subset described: CD45RO-CCR7+CD27+CD95- naive CD8+ T cells lacking CXCR3 (TNR3-). V usage is TRBV5-1 and J usage is TRBJ2-2; absent DNA, TCRdb's TRBD1 call cannot be checked. This sequence was found in a human donor in good health. Some clones in this sample may be carry-over from other donors' samples. The CDR3 sequence: CASSSQGQGDTGELFF.